Listed below are T cell receptor beta chains from one sample, sequenced in a study of human T cells and chemical hapten exposure. TCRdb fed the RACE reads into MiXCR, producing one record per CDR3 protein. The sample contains about 140,000 distinct CDR3 sequences, about 12% of which appear only once. The material sequenced was whole blood, taken in connection with sensitization to the hapten diphenylcyclopropenone (DPC). All receptors derive from a woman aged 45-65 years with alopecia areata. Some clones in this sample may be carry-over from other donors' samples. Each CDR3 is given with its conserved first and last residue. A D gene is named only where the DNA matches it firmly. Size values are once, few and many counts, or a class for expanded clones, and some rows have none.

j_call,clone_size,d_call,v_call,cdr3_aa,cdr3_nt
TRBJ2-2,many,-,TRBV12-3/TRBV12-4,CASSFKQAAGELFF,TGTGCCAGCAGTTTCAAACAGGCGGCCGGGGAGCTGTTTTTT
TRBJ2-3,few,-,TRBV28,CASSLDLTDTQYF,TGTGCCAGCAGTTTAGACCTAACAGATACGCAGTATTTT
TRBJ2-2,-,-,TRBV5-4,CASSLHTGELFF,TGTGCCAGCAGCCTTCACACCGGGGAGCTGTTTTTT
TRBJ2-1,-,-,TRBV18,CASSPRTSGEQFF,TGTGCCAGCTCACCACGGACATCAGGAGAGCAGTTCTTC
TRBJ2-5,few,-,TRBV7-6,CASSLARVGETQYF,TGTGCCAGCAGCTTAGCCCGCGTTGGAGAGACCCAGTACTTC
TRBJ2-3,many,-,TRBV20-1,CSARGSHDTQYF,TGCAGTGCTAGGGGCTCTCACGATACGCAGTATTTT
TRBJ2-7,-,-,TRBV6-6,CASSERGVVNLEQYF,TGTGCCAGCAGTGAAAGGGGCGTAGTTAATCTAGAGCAGTACTTC
TRBJ2-1,-,-,TRBV6-6,CASSYTPTVDEQFF,TGTGCCAGCAGTTACACCCCCACGGTAGATGAGCAGTTCTTC
TRBJ1-2,many,-,TRBV4-1,CASSQDERGYGYTF,TGCGCCAGCAGCCAAGACGAGAGGGGGTATGGCTACACCTTC
TRBJ2-5,many,-,TRBV7-2,CASSSRQTQETQYF,TGTGCCAGCAGCTCCCGACAGACCCAAGAGACCCAGTACTTC
TRBJ2-1,-,-,TRBV5-1,CASSLAPGLDEQFF,TGCGCCAGCAGCTTGGCCCCGGGATTGGATGAGCAGTTCTTC
TRBJ1-1,-,-,TRBV7-9,CASSLGLPQGKGGAFF,TGTGCCAGCAGCTTAGGTCTCCCACAGGGAAAGGGGGGAGCTTTCTTT
TRBJ2-1,-,TRBD2,TRBV6-2/TRBV6-3,CASSGLAGSSYNEQFF,TGTGCCAGCAGTGGACTAGCGGGCAGCTCCTACAATGAGCAGTTCTTC
TRBJ1-4,-,-,TRBV28,CASRPSVAPHEKLFF,TGTGCCAGCAGGCCCTCCGTAGCCCCTCATGAAAAACTGTTTTTT
TRBJ1-1,-,-,TRBV4-1,CASSPDDLNTEAFF,TGCGCCAGCAGCCCCGATGACTTGAACACTGAAGCTTTCTTT
TRBJ2-1,many,-,TRBV7-7,CARVDEQFF,TGTGCCCGGGTGGATGAGCAGTTCTTC
TRBJ1-2,-,-,TRBV14,CASRPAGSGGYTF,TGTGCCAGCAGGCCGGCGGGGTCCGGTGGCTACACCTTC
TRBJ2-1,-,-,TRBV6-5,CASSPTYSSYNEQFF,TGTGCCAGCAGTCCGACATACAGCTCCTACAATGAGCAGTTCTTC
TRBJ1-2,-,TRBD1,TRBV2,CASSPEGARANYGYTF,TGTGCCAGCAGTCCCGAGGGGGCGAGAGCTAACTATGGCTACACCTTC
TRBJ1-1,-,TRBD1,TRBV11-2,CASSLRQGANTEAFF,TGTGCCAGCAGCCTCCGACAGGGAGCGAACACTGAAGCTTTCTTT
TRBJ2-3,few,TRBD1,TRBV30,CAWRGQGRGHRADTQYF,TGTGCCTGGAGAGGACAGGGAAGGGGGCACCGAGCAGATACGCAGTATTTT
TRBJ1-3,few,-,TRBV20-1,CSARRGRAHSGNTIYF,TGCAGTGCTAGGAGGGGCAGGGCCCACTCTGGAAACACCATATATTTT
TRBJ2-2,few,TRBD1,TRBV20-1,CSATNRGRDTGELFF,TGCAGTGCAACGAACAGGGGGCGCGACACCGGGGAGCTGTTTTTT
TRBJ1-3,many,TRBD1,TRBV6-6,CASSYRGQGGHTIYF,TGTGCCAGCAGTTACAGGGGACAGGGGGGACACACCATATATTTT
TRBJ1-1,few,-,TRBV4-2,CASSQGNRGVDTEAFF,TGTGCCAGCAGCCAGGGCAACCGGGGGGTAGACACTGAAGCTTTCTTT
TRBJ2-1,-,TRBD1,TRBV7-8,CASSSRDRGNEQFF,TGTGCCAGCAGCTCCCGGGACAGGGGGAATGAGCAGTTCTTC
TRBJ2-1,-,TRBD1,TRBV5-1,CASSPGQTYNEQFF,TGCGCCAGCAGCCCGGGACAGACCTACAATGAGCAGTTCTTC
TRBJ1-1,many,TRBD1,TRBV20-1,CSANPGTGGTEAFF,TGCAGTGCTAACCCTGGGACAGGGGGGACTGAAGCTTTCTTT
TRBJ2-3,few,-,TRBV20-1,CSASQPPGGSTDTQYF,TGCAGTGCTAGCCAACCCCCGGGCGGGAGCACAGATACGCAGTATTTT
TRBJ2-3,few,TRBD2,TRBV5-4,CASSQSGRSTDTQYF,TGTGCCAGCAGCCAAAGCGGGAGGTCCACAGATACGCAGTATTTT
TRBJ2-2,once,TRBD2,TRBV7-9,CASIESGSTGELIF,TGTGCCAGCATCGAAAGCGGGAGTACCGGGGAGCTGATTTTT
TRBJ2-5,many,-,TRBV6-1,CASSPTSSPGETQYF,TGTGCCAGCAGTCCCACTAGCAGCCCCGGGGAGACCCAGTACTTC
TRBJ2-2,-,-,TRBV29-1,CSVVTGRNTGELFF,TGCAGCGTTGTGACAGGCAGGAACACCGGGGAGCTGTTTTTT
TRBJ1-2,many,-,TRBV7-9,CASSLGGAANYGYTF,TGTGCCAGCAGCTTAGGAGGGGCCGCTAACTATGGCTACACCTTC
TRBJ2-5,-,TRBD1,TRBV20-1,CSVRGQGEETQYF,TGCAGTGTAAGAGGACAGGGGGAAGAGACCCAGTACTTC
TRBJ1-2,few,-,TRBV5-1,CASSFLQGREGGYTF,TGCGCCAGCAGCTTTTTGCAGGGTCGAGAAGGAGGCTACACCTTC
TRBJ1-1,-,-,TRBV12-3/TRBV12-4,CASSTTGPLKAFF,TGTGCCAGCAGTACTACCGGGCCGCTTAAAGCTTTCTTT